These T cell receptor beta chains were read from a single sample in a study of identical twins. TCRdb used MiXCR to reprocess the 5' RACE reads, holding one entry per CDR3 protein. This sample has roughly 250,000 distinct CDR3 sequences; around 15% occur once, and the top ten carry approximately 8.2%. Sample: memory (CD45RO+) T cells sorted from blood. The receptors derive from a woman between 18 and 29 years old in good health. Both conserved end residues are part of each CDR3. Fields, in order: D gene, clone size, J gene, V gene, CDR3 DNA, CDR3 protein. A D gene is named only where the DNA matches it firmly. The listing skips clone size in some rows; elsewhere it reads once, few, many or a size class.

D gene: TRBD2; clone size: many; J gene: TRBJ2-6; V gene: TRBV6-1; CDR3 DNA: TGTGCCAGCAGAAGGGGAGGGTCTGGGGCCAACGTCCTGACTTTC; CDR3 protein: CASRRGGSGANVLTF
D gene: .; clone size: .; J gene: TRBJ2-2; V gene: TRBV11-1; CDR3 DNA: TGTGCCAGCAGCCATTGGGGTGGAACTAGCCCGAACACCGGGGAGCTGTTTTTT; CDR3 protein: CASSHWGGTSPNTGELFF
D gene: TRBD2; clone size: few; J gene: TRBJ2-2; V gene: TRBV9; CDR3 DNA: TGTGCCAGCAGCGTAGACCCTGGGACTAGTCAGAACACCGGGGAGCTGTTTTTT; CDR3 protein: CASSVDPGTSQNTGELFF
D gene: .; clone size: .; J gene: TRBJ1-5; V gene: TRBV7-2; CDR3 DNA: TGTGCCAGCAGCTTCCAAAAGGCGGGGCCCCAGCATTTT; CDR3 protein: CASSFQKAGPQHF
D gene: .; clone size: few; J gene: TRBJ1-1; V gene: TRBV5-1; CDR3 DNA: TGCGCCAGCAGCCCGTACGAGGGGGACACTGAAGCTTTCTTT; CDR3 protein: CASSPYEGDTEAFF
D gene: .; clone size: .; J gene: TRBJ2-3; V gene: TRBV6-1; CDR3 DNA: TGTGCCAGCAGTCAACTAGGTCTCCACACAGATACGCAGTATTTT; CDR3 protein: CASSQLGLHTDTQYF
D gene: .; clone size: few; J gene: TRBJ1-3; V gene: TRBV7-2; CDR3 DNA: TGTGCCAGCAGCCAGCGTAGTTTCCTTGGAAACACCATATATTTT; CDR3 protein: CASSQRSFLGNTIYF
D gene: TRBD2; clone size: few; J gene: TRBJ2-1; V gene: TRBV7-9; CDR3 DNA: TGTGCCAGCAGCTTAACATACCAGCGGGGGGAGAATGAGCAGTTCTTC; CDR3 protein: CASSLTYQRGENEQFF
D gene: TRBD1; clone size: many; J gene: TRBJ1-5; V gene: TRBV20-1; CDR3 DNA: TGCAGTGCTACCGCGACAGGGGTAAATCAGCCCCAGCATTTT; CDR3 protein: CSATATGVNQPQHF
D gene: TRBD1; clone size: few; J gene: TRBJ2-7; V gene: TRBV20-1; CDR3 DNA: TGCAGTGCTAGAGAGGGGGACAGGCTTTCCTACGAGCAGTACTTC; CDR3 protein: CSAREGDRLSYEQYF
D gene: .; clone size: few; J gene: TRBJ2-5; V gene: TRBV7-9; CDR3 DNA: TGTGCCAGCAGCTTATCGGTCCTGGAGACCCAGTACTTC; CDR3 protein: CASSLSVLETQYF
D gene: .; clone size: few; J gene: TRBJ1-1; V gene: TRBV7-9; CDR3 DNA: TGTGCCAGCAGCAAGGCAGGGTCGGGGAACACTGAAGCTTTCTTT; CDR3 protein: CASSKAGSGNTEAFF
D gene: .; clone size: many; J gene: TRBJ1-2; V gene: TRBV20-1; CDR3 DNA: TGCAGTGCTCCTCCGGGGTCTCCGTTCTATGGCTACACCTTC; CDR3 protein: CSAPPGSPFYGYTF
D gene: TRBD1; clone size: .; J gene: TRBJ1-1; V gene: TRBV28; CDR3 DNA: TGTGCCAGCAGTTTATGGGCAGGGGGCGGTGAGAACACTGAAGCTTTCTTT; CDR3 protein: CASSLWAGGGENTEAFF
D gene: .; clone size: few; J gene: TRBJ2-1; V gene: TRBV18; CDR3 DNA: TGTGCCAGCTCACCAACTGCAGATGAGCAGTTCTTC; CDR3 protein: CASSPTADEQFF
D gene: TRBD1; clone size: .; J gene: TRBJ1-2; V gene: TRBV7-9; CDR3 DNA: TGTGCCAGCAGCTCGTATCCAGGGGGCAGTGGCTACACCTTC; CDR3 protein: CASSSYPGGSGYTF
D gene: .; clone size: .; J gene: TRBJ2-1; V gene: TRBV20-1; CDR3 DNA: TGCAGTGCTAGAGATGGGGGTGAGCAGTTCTTC; CDR3 protein: CSARDGGEQFF
D gene: .; clone size: .; J gene: TRBJ2-3; V gene: TRBV5-1; CDR3 DNA: TGCGCCAGCAGCTTGTCTTACAGGGAGACAGATACGCAGTATTTT; CDR3 protein: CASSLSYRETDTQYF
D gene: .; clone size: many; J gene: TRBJ2-5; V gene: TRBV7-6; CDR3 DNA: TGTGCCAGCAGCTTAGAGACCCAGTACTTC; CDR3 protein: CASSLETQYF
D gene: .; clone size: .; J gene: TRBJ2-1; V gene: TRBV24-1; CDR3 DNA: TGTGCCACCAGTGATTTGCGACCGGACGCCGAGCAGTTCTTC; CDR3 protein: CATSDLRPDAEQFF
D gene: TRBD2; clone size: few; J gene: TRBJ2-5; V gene: TRBV11-2; CDR3 DNA: TGTGCCAGCAGCTTGGGAGGGCTAGCGGGAGGGCAAGAGACCCAGTACTTC; CDR3 protein: CASSLGGLAGGQETQYF
D gene: .; clone size: .; J gene: TRBJ1-1; V gene: TRBV7-2; CDR3 DNA: TGTGCCAGCAGCTTTTTAGGTGCGGACACTGAAGCTTTCTTT; CDR3 protein: CASSFLGADTEAFF
D gene: TRBD1; clone size: .; J gene: TRBJ1-1; V gene: TRBV15; CDR3 DNA: TGTGCCACCAGCAGATCGGGACAGCCCATGAACACTGAAGCTTTCTTT; CDR3 protein: CATSRSGQPMNTEAFF
D gene: TRBD1; clone size: once; J gene: TRBJ2-2; V gene: TRBV20-1; CDR3 DNA: TGCAGTGCTAATCCCAGTACAGGGGCCGGGGAGCTGTTTTTT; CDR3 protein: CSANPSTGAGELFF
D gene: TRBD1; clone size: many; J gene: TRBJ1-1; V gene: TRBV20-1; CDR3 DNA: TGCAGTGCTACCGGACAGGGGGCGAGCACTGAAGCTTTCTTT; CDR3 protein: CSATGQGASTEAFF
D gene: .; clone size: .; J gene: TRBJ2-1; V gene: TRBV12-3/TRBV12-4; CDR3 DNA: TGTGCCAGCAGTCCGCATAGAGTCAATGAGCAGTTCTTC; CDR3 protein: CASSPHRVNEQFF
D gene: .; clone size: few; J gene: TRBJ2-7; V gene: TRBV6-1; CDR3 DNA: TGTGCCCTAAGCCCACTACACCCCTACGAGCAGTACTTC; CDR3 protein: CALSPLHPYEQYF
D gene: TRBD1; clone size: .; J gene: TRBJ2-2; V gene: TRBV5-1; CDR3 DNA: TGCGCCAGCGGACAGGGACGATCATCGAACACCGGGGAGCTGTTTTTT; CDR3 protein: CASGQGRSSNTGELFF
D gene: TRBD2; clone size: .; J gene: TRBJ2-1; V gene: TRBV25-1; CDR3 DNA: TGTGCCAGCAGTGACCTAGCGGCGTGGGGCGAGCAGTTCTTC; CDR3 protein: CASSDLAAWGEQFF
D gene: TRBD2; clone size: few; J gene: TRBJ2-2; V gene: TRBV7-2; CDR3 DNA: TGTGCCAGCAGCTTACAGCGGGAGTCGCTGTTTTTT; CDR3 protein: CASSLQRESLFF
D gene: TRBD1; clone size: .; J gene: TRBJ1-1; V gene: TRBV27; CDR3 DNA: TGTGCCAGCAGTTTCTACGGACAGGGGGCTAAAACTGAAGCTTTCTTT; CDR3 protein: CASSFYGQGAKTEAFF
D gene: .; clone size: many; J gene: TRBJ2-7; V gene: TRBV12-3/TRBV12-4; CDR3 DNA: TGTGCCAGCAGTCCACCCTACGGAGGGCAGTACTTC; CDR3 protein: CASSPPYGGQYF
D gene: TRBD2; clone size: many; J gene: TRBJ2-1; V gene: TRBV5-6; CDR3 DNA: TGTGCCAGCAGCTTGAGACTAGCGGGGCACAATGAGCAGTTCTTC; CDR3 protein: CASSLRLAGHNEQFF
D gene: .; clone size: few; J gene: TRBJ2-1; V gene: TRBV5-1; CDR3 DNA: TGCGCCAGCAGCTTTAACCGAGCCGAGCAGTTCTTC; CDR3 protein: CASSFNRAEQFF
D gene: .; clone size: few; J gene: TRBJ2-5; V gene: TRBV5-6; CDR3 DNA: TGTGCCAGCAGCCGGAAGGGGGAGACCCAGTACTTC; CDR3 protein: CASSRKGETQYF
D gene: .; clone size: many; J gene: TRBJ1-2; V gene: TRBV9; CDR3 DNA: TGTGCCAGCAGCGGGTACAGGGCCTCGTATGGCTACACCTTC; CDR3 protein: CASSGYRASYGYTF
D gene: .; clone size: .; J gene: TRBJ2-7; V gene: TRBV6-5; CDR3 DNA: TGTGCCAGCAGTTCCCGGGGAGGGGGGAGAACCTACGAGCAGTACTTC; CDR3 protein: CASSSRGGGRTYEQYF
D gene: TRBD2; clone size: few; J gene: TRBJ2-7; V gene: TRBV7-2; CDR3 DNA: TGTGCCAGCAGCTTAGCCCGTTGGGGGGGCGAGCAGTACTTC; CDR3 protein: CASSLARWGGEQYF
D gene: .; clone size: few; J gene: TRBJ2-7; V gene: TRBV6-5; CDR3 DNA: TGTGCCAGCAGTTACTCAGACGGGTTTGGGGAGCAGTACTTC; CDR3 protein: CASSYSDGFGEQYF
D gene: .; clone size: .; J gene: TRBJ2-6; V gene: TRBV18; CDR3 DNA: TGTGCCAGCTCACGGCCCGGAAGCTCTGGGGCCAACGTCCTGACTTTC; CDR3 protein: CASSRPGSSGANVLTF
D gene: TRBD1; clone size: .; J gene: TRBJ2-7; V gene: TRBV11-1; CDR3 DNA: TGTGCCAGCAGCTCCCGAGTAGGGGACAGCGGCTACGAGCAGTACTTC; CDR3 protein: CASSSRVGDSGYEQYF
D gene: .; clone size: many; J gene: TRBJ2-1; V gene: TRBV3-1; CDR3 DNA: TGTGCCAGCAGCCGGCAACACAATGAGCAGTTCTTC; CDR3 protein: CASSRQHNEQFF
D gene: .; clone size: .; J gene: TRBJ2-1; V gene: TRBV2; CDR3 DNA: TGTGCCAGCAACGAACAGAGCGGGCCGAGCGATGAGCAGTTCTTC; CDR3 protein: CASNEQSGPSDEQFF
D gene: .; clone size: .; J gene: TRBJ1-4; V gene: TRBV6-5; CDR3 DNA: TGTGCCAGCAGTTACCGGGACGGTGAAAAACTGTTTTTT; CDR3 protein: CASSYRDGEKLFF
D gene: .; clone size: .; J gene: TRBJ2-3; V gene: TRBV7-2; CDR3 DNA: TGTGCCAGCAGCTTAGGATGGTCCAGGGGCACAGATACGCAGTATTTT; CDR3 protein: CASSLGWSRGTDTQYF